What follows is one T cell receptor beta chain and its context. No antigen is known for it. Nothing much larger sits one base from this clone, and base qualities are not available. Looking up the germline V gene yields CDR1 SNHLY and CDR2 FYNNEI. Deletion took 4 bases off V and 2 bases off J, with a span of 12 bases between the germline ends. Including cysteine and phenylalanine, the CDR3 has 14 amino acids. CDR3 DNA is the only sequence kept; it has 42 bases, read in frame from the first base. This entry comes from a study of blood T cell repertoires in COVID-19 (dated by TCRdb to about 2020). Concerning the study at large: The collaborator samples originated in the United States, Italy and Spain and spanned the acute and convalescent phases of COVID-19. The material from the prospective study consisted of cDNA or gDNA derived from T cells, B-cell-depleted T cells, or PBMCs. The dataset comprised deeply sampled blood TCRbeta repertoires from subjects exposed to, actively infected with, or recovered from COVID-19. A freely available public database, intended as a resource for researchers studying the immune response to SARS-CoV-2, is where the repertoires were released. The samples were drawn from the first 160 participants of the ongoing ImmuneRACE study and from 950 to 1,500 subjects provided by 6 global collaborators. Sample metadata almost always included a de-identified subject ID, COVID-19 status, age in years and sex. Where available, HLA class I and class II types were taken from metadata supplied by the sample provider and were not determined by assay-based typing.

Overall study outcomes, separate from this receptor: The amount of clinical and demographic metadata varied by source and participant and was provided uncurated.

Collaborating institutions collected whole blood in K2EDTA tubes following their own protocols. Collaborator samples were shipped for TCRbeta analysis as frozen whole blood, isolated PBMCs, or DNA extracted from either sample type. The immunoSEQ Assay, a bias-controlled multiplex PCR, was used to amplify TCRbeta CDR3 regions from genomic DNA. The authors' analysis ran thus. Within the assay, amplification of reference gene primers was used to estimate how many nucleated cells each sample contained. To quantify the absolute abundance of each unique TCRbeta CDR3 rearrangement, sequence reads were collapsed and filtered. Productive Simpson clonality was computed per sample as the square root of Simpson's diversity index over productive rearrangements. TCRdb holds this immuneACCESS table with in-frame rearrangements only. Some clones are missing; in checked studies, unresolved V genes explain under half, and the rest has no known cause. V, J and clone size were drawn from that table, and D and trimming were deduced from the DNA. In all, the sample holds about 150,000 clones, and over 70% of those were seen once. The leading ten clones occupy roughly 0.58% of the sample.

The sequence derives from a man in his 60s with acute or convalescent COVID-19. The rearrangement combines TRBV2 with TRBJ2-7, with TRBD1 perhaps the D gene, on 6 matching bases. The sequencing input was peripheral blood. The DNA sequence follows: TGTGCCAGCAGTGTGACAGGAGACGCCTACGAGCAGTACTTC. Its amino acids are CASSVTGDAYEQYF.